The clone carrying this T cell receptor (beta chain) was counted a few times. Its antigen is unidentified. The data belong to a study of cytomegalovirus exposure and HLA in healthy donors. Study results and caveats: TCR beta sequences numbering more than 15,000 were associated with HLA alleles at 0.05 false discovery rate in a later analysis. Testing in vitro showed three CMV-associated chains specific for CMV antigens.

Primers: 60 Vbeta forward and 13 Jbeta reverse. The protocol was immunoSEQ multiplex PCR, while the TCRdb copy is restricted to in-frame clones and leaves out a portion. The sample has some 140,000 clones, roughly four fifths seen once; the top ten hold under 3.5%. The receptor was isolated from a young man in good health and CMV-seronegative. The sequenced sample was PBMCs.

Here the CDR3 reads CAWSFALGGYNEQFF. The CDR3 DNA is TGTGCCTGGAGCTTTGCATTAGGGGGCTACAATGAGCAGTTCTTC. This chain joins TRBV30 and TRBJ2-1; tentatively, D is TRBD1 (6 bases). V was clipped by 3 bases and J by 3 bases, with 15 bases between them. The CDR3 has 15 residues. Per the germline V gene, CDR1 is GTSNPN and CDR2 is SVGIG (reference sequence).